This TCR beta chain appears in the sequencing data of a study of CD8 T cells in ankylosing spondylitis. TCRdb re-analysed the 5' RACE reads in MiXCR, keeping a single row per CDR3 protein. The profile shows 250,000 or so distinct CDR3 sequences, roughly a quarter of them singletons. Germline CDR1 is MGHRA and CDR2 is YSYEKL. This CDR3 comprises 15 residues. V shed 1 base and J 7 bases; nucleotides not matched to a gene: 9. This clonotype was observed a few times. The antigen is unknown. Notes on the study in general: Within ankylosing spondylitis blood, a TCR beta motif made up of seven to nine highly homologous variants appeared to be characteristic. Peripheral blood held disease-linked clones only at relatively low frequency, and these were CD8+.

The sequenced material came from blood, either unsorted or a sorted T cell fraction (not recorded which). The sequence was obtained from a male donor with ankylosing spondylitis or in good health (not recorded which). The chain combines TRBV4-1 with TRBJ2-7, with 8 bases lining up with TRBD2. Here the CDR3 reads CASSQGRAGEDEQYF. Here the CDR3 DNA reads TGCGCCAGCAGCCAAGGGCGAGCGGGGGAGGATGAGCAGTACTTC.